These 20 T cell receptor beta chains originate from one sample sequenced in a study of Ad26.COV2.S vaccination and SARS-CoV-2 variants. As for treatment: roughly 18 received Ad26.COV2.S at low or high dose, single or two shots; 5 received placebo; per-sample allocation not given. Repertoires come from day 63 after the first vaccine or placebo injection. Profiled with immunoSEQ multiplex PCR; TCRdb holds only in-frame clones, not every one. The sample lists 430,000 or so clones, roughly nine tenths occurring once. This sample comprised peripheral blood, obtained in a trial of Ad26.COV2.S vaccine versus placebo. These receptors all stem from a person aged 18-60 years who received the Ad26.COV2.S COVID-19 vaccine or a placebo.

This chain uses TRBV7-9 with TRBJ1-2; D unresolved. Trimming pared 4 bases from V and 8 bases from J, leaving 11 bases between. Per the germline V gene, CDR1 is SEHNR and CDR2 is FQNEAQ (reference sequence). The CDR3 sequence is 12 residues long. This chain's CDR3 is CASSSGAPGYTF. The CDR3 DNA follows: TGTGCCAGCAGCTCCGGAGCGCCGGGCTACACCTTC.

This rearrangement joins TRBV27 to TRBJ2-1, with D unresolved. The CDR3 is 13 residues long. Germline V gene lookup returns CDR1 MNHEY and CDR2 SMNVEV (reference sequence). Trimming took 7 bases from V and 8 from J, leaving 15 bases between them. The CDR3 reads CASMVAESHEQFF. In DNA, the CDR3 is TGTGCCAGCATGGTGGCAGAGAGCCATGAGCAGTTCTTC.

The chain uses TRBV29-1 and TRBJ2-3; 10 positions agree with TRBD1. Germline V gene lookup returns CDR1 SQVTM and CDR2 ANQGSEA. CDR3 length: 14 residues. The J segment lost 3 bases and the V segment lost 7 bases, leaving 7 bases of the junction unmatched. CDR3 protein: CSAGQGGPTDTQYF. The CDR3 DNA sequence: TGCAGCGCTGGACAGGGGGGGCCAACAGATACGCAGTATTTT.

This chain uses TRBV10-3 with TRBJ2-3, with D perhaps TRBD2 (6 bases). Looked up from germline, CDR1 is ENHRY and CDR2 is SYGVKD. This CDR3 is built from 14 residues. Deletions cut 3 bases from V and 2 bases from J, with 9 bases between. CDR3 amino acids: CAISEGGYTDTQYF. DNA of the CDR3: TGTGCCATCAGTGAAGGAGGGTACACAGATACGCAGTATTTT.

The chain links TRBV2 to TRBJ2-3, with D hard to call. The ends were cut back, 8 bases at V and 2 bases at J, with 11 bases in the middle. In germline, CDR1 is SNHLY, CDR2 FYNNEI. This CDR3 is 13 amino acids long. The CDR3 DNA reads as TGTGCCAGCTCCCGAGAATCCACAGATACGCAGTATTTT. Protein sequence: CASSRESTDTQYF.

The V call is TRBV6-2 or TRBV6-3, the J call TRBJ2-5; 8 nucleotides align to TRBD1. The V segment lost 5 bases and the J segment 5 bases; nucleotides outside the gene matches: 13. Germline lookup yields CDR1 MNHEY and CDR2 SVGEGT. There are 16 residues in the CDR3. CDR3 sequence (DNA): TGTGCCAGCAGTAACGACAGGGGAGTCGGTTGGGAGACCCAGTACTTC. It specifies CASSNDRGVGWETQYF.

The J gene is TRBJ2-7, the V gene TRBV5-6, with D perhaps matching TRBD2 (6 bases). Germline V lookup: CDR1 SGHDT, CDR2 YYEEEE. CDR3 length: 14 amino acids. Trimming cost V 5 bases and J 2 bases, with 14 bases left between them. The DNA for the CDR3 is TGTGCCAGCAGGGTTGAGGGCGGGGCCTACGAGCAGTACTTC. It yields the protein CASRVEGGAYEQYF.

This sequence joins TRBV14 and TRBJ2-3; TRBD1 matches at 9 bases. The CDR3 length is 16 residues. Trimming at V came to 3 bases and at J to 5 bases, leaving 9 bases not matched to a gene. CDR1 SGHDN and CDR2 FVKESK come from the germline V gene. The CDR3 DNA reads TGTGCCAGCAGCCAGACTCGGACAGGGGTATTAGATACGCAGTATTTT. This sequence encodes CASSQTRTGVLDTQYF. The whole variable domain, remainder taken from reference TRBV14 and TRBJ2-3, is EAGVTQFPSHSVIEKGQTVTLRCDPISGHDNLYWYRRVMGKEIKFLLHFVKESKQDESGMPNNRFLAERTGGTYSTLKVQPAELEDSGVYFCASSQTRTGVLDTQYFGPGTRLTVL.

In regard to this clone: This specimen includes other DNA sequences encoding the same CDR3. The rearrangement joins TRBV3-1 (or the pseudogene TRBV3-2) to TRBJ1-2, with D unresolved. The CDR3 contains 14 residues. Germline lookup yields CDR1 LGHDT and CDR2 YNNKEL (reference sequence). Trimming took 0 bases from V and 4 from J, leaving 9 bases between them. CDR3 sequence: CASSQEGRAYGYTF. DNA of the CDR3: TGTGCCAGCAGCCAAGAAGGACGGGCCTATGGCTACACCTTC.

V is TRBV5-5 and J is TRBJ1-2; D perhaps matches TRBD1 (5 bases). V was pared by 0 bases and J by 4 bases, with 16 bases between. The CDR3 loop spans 16 amino acids. Germline V gene data show CDR1 as SGHKS and CDR2 as YYEKEE (reference sequence). CDR3 protein: CASSLASVAGSYGYTF. The CDR3 DNA reads as TGTGCCAGCAGCTTGGCCAGTGTAGCAGGGAGCTATGGCTACACCTTC.

The genes are TRBV3-1 (or the pseudogene TRBV3-2) and TRBJ1-4, with D unresolved. The CDR3 loop spans 14 amino acids. V dropped 10 bases and J dropped 6 bases, with 18 bases sitting between them. CDR1 is LGHDT and CDR2 is YNNKEL in the germline V gene (reference sequence). CDR3 amino acids: CATSLGIGDEKLFF. CDR3 coding DNA: TGTGCCACCAGTCTGGGGATCGGAGATGAAAAACTGTTTTTT.

This sequence joins TRBV27 and TRBJ1-2, with unresolved D. Germline V gene data show CDR1 as MNHEY and CDR2 as SMNVEV (reference sequence). The CDR3 covers 14 residues. V dropped 6 bases and J dropped 6 bases, with 17 bases sitting between them. CDR3 in amino acids: CASSRLVPIDGYTF. CDR3 sequence (DNA): TGTGCCAGCAGCCGACTGGTGCCAATCGATGGCTACACCTTC.

The chain combines TRBV5-1 with TRBJ2-5; unclear D gene. CDR1 is SGHRS and CDR2 is YFSETQ in the germline V gene. The V end was cut by 0 bases, the J end by 1 base, with 10 bases between. The CDR3 is 15 residues long. CDR3 DNA: TGCGCCAGCAGCTTGGCCGTAGGAAGCCAAGAGACCCAGTACTTC. It yields the protein CASSLAVGSQETQYF.

A word on this clone: Other DNA sequences in the same sample also yield this CDR3. The V and J genes are TRBV18 and TRBJ1-1; TRBD1 is a possible D gene (5 bases). This CDR3 is built from 13 residues. Germline values: CDR1 KGHSH, CDR2 LQKENI. V was pared by 3 bases and J by 5 bases, with 10 bases between. CDR3 nucleotide sequence: TGTGCCAGCTCACCTCTCGGGGGAACTGAAGCTTTCTTT. This translates into CASSPLGGTEAFF.

The chain couples TRBV2 to TRBJ2-1; no reliable D call. Trimming removed 4 bases from V and 0 bases from J, with 4 bases in between. Per germline, CDR1 SNHLY and CDR2 FYNNEI. This CDR3 region has 13 residues. The CDR3 region is CASSARSYNEQFF. The DNA for the CDR3 is TGTGCCAGCAGTGCTCGCTCCTACAATGAGCAGTTCTTC. The whole variable domain, remainder taken from reference TRBV2 and TRBJ2-1, is EPEVTQTPSHQVTQMGQEVILRCVPISNHLYFYWYRQILGQKVEFLVSFYNNEISEKSEIFDDQFSVERPDGSNFTLKIRSTKLEDSAMYFCASSARSYNEQFFGPGTRLTVL.

V usage is TRBV11-2 and J usage is TRBJ2-1; D unclear. The germline V and J ends were trimmed by 0 bases and 7 bases, with 13 bases remaining between them. This CDR3 is 15 amino acids long. The germline gives CDR1 SGHAT, CDR2 FQNNGV. CDR3 sequence (DNA): TGTGCCAGCAGCTTAGAAGGGTTGGGGTGGAATGAGCAGTTCTTC. Translating it yields CASSLEGLGWNEQFF.

This chain connects TRBV6-6 to TRBJ1-4; weak D call: TRBD1 (5 bases). Trimming cost V 5 bases and J 7 bases, with 17 bases left between them. The CDR3 runs 15 residues. The V gene's germline CDR1 is MNHNY and CDR2 SVGAGI (reference sequence). CDR3 nucleotides: TGTGCCAGCAGTATGTACGGGGACCGGGGTGAAAAACTGTTTTTT. Its protein is CASSMYGDRGEKLFF.

The genes are TRBV3-1 (or the pseudogene TRBV3-2) and TRBJ2-3; TRBD2 aligns across 7 bases. Germline V lookup: CDR1 LGHDT, CDR2 YNNKEL (reference sequence). The length of the CDR3 is 17 residues. After removal of 4 bases from V and 1 base from J, the junction contained 11 bases not matched to a gene. CDR3: CASSPLGASGRTDTQYF. The CDR3 DNA is TGTGCCAGCAGCCCGCTGGGCGCTAGCGGCCGCACAGATACGCAGTATTTT.

To note about this clone: One end of the junction is discordant with germline, which a read error may explain. This chain connects TRBV7-7 to TRBJ1-1; possibly TRBD1 for D (6 bases). The CDR3 has 15 residues. Germline CDR1 is SSHAT and CDR2 is FNYEAQ (reference sequence). For the CDR3, the DNA is TGTGCTAGCACCCCCCCGGGACACAAGAACACTGAAGCTTTCTTT. It yields the protein CASTPPGHKNTEAFF.

This clone occurred a few times. The rearrangement joins TRBV5-1 to TRBJ2-7, with D possibly being TRBD1 (6 bases). The germline gives CDR1 SGHRS, CDR2 YFSETQ. Trimming took 0 bases from V and 3 from J, leaving 10 bases between them. This CDR3 is built from 14 residues. The CDR3 sequence is CASSLVGANYEQYF. CDR3 nucleotide sequence: TGCGCCAGCAGCTTGGTGGGGGCCAACTACGAGCAGTACTTC.